This entry lists 18 T cell receptor beta chains sequenced from one sample in a study of blood T cell repertoires in COVID-19. Sequenced by immunoSEQ multiplex PCR; TCRdb stores in-frame clones only, minus some. The data show roughly 200,000 clones, more than 75% seen once. Sequenced material: peripheral blood. The source of these receptors is a woman of 80 years or more with acute or convalescent COVID-19.

The V gene is TRBV19, the J gene TRBJ1-5; D is unclear. Germline V CDR1 and CDR2: LNHDA, SQIVND (reference sequence). V lost 10 bases and J lost 0, with 19 bases in between. The CDR3 consists of 16 residues. This CDR3 reads CATREAVGYSNQPQHF. The CDR3 DNA is TGTGCCACCAGAGAAGCAGTCGGGTATAGCAATCAGCCCCAGCATTTT.

The CDR3 coding sequence is TGTGCCAGCAGCCTTGCCGGACTAGCGGACACAGATACGCAGTATTTT. This gives the protein CASSLAGLADTDTQYF. This chain connects TRBV3-1 (or the pseudogene TRBV3-2) to TRBJ2-3, with TRBD2 matching over 10 bases. In germline, CDR1 is LGHDT, CDR2 YNNKEL (reference sequence). The CDR3 totals 16 residues. The ends lost 4 bases at V and 2 bases at J; junction bases unmatched: 6.

The chain uses TRBV7-6 and TRBJ1-3; perhaps TRBD1 as D (5 bases). Germline V gene lookup returns CDR1 SGHVS and CDR2 FNYEAQ. V was trimmed by 5 bases and J by 0 bases, leaving 20 bases between them. The CDR3 is 18 residues long. The CDR3 is CASSTRPGLTSSGNTIYF. The CDR3 nucleotides are TGTGCCAGCAGCACAAGACCGGGACTCACTAGCTCTGGAAACACCATATATTTT.

The chain combines TRBV24-1 with TRBJ2-7; tentative D call: TRBD2 (6 bases). Trimming shortened V by 5 bases and J by 4 bases, and 20 bases separated the two germline ends. Germline CDR1 is KGHDR and CDR2 is SFDVKD. The CDR3 spans 16 residues. This chain's CDR3 is CATSGLEGSGSYEQYF. The DNA for the CDR3 is TGTGCCACCAGTGGACTAGAGGGTTCAGGATCTTACGAGCAGTACTTC.

The rearrangement links TRBV12-3 or TRBV12-4 to TRBJ2-4; a possible D gene is TRBD2 (6 bases). The CDR3 runs 12 residues. Trimming pared 6 bases from V and 8 bases from J, leaving 11 bases between. This CDR3 reads CASSRTSYIQYF. The CDR3 region has the DNA TGTGCCAGCAGCCGTACTAGCTACATTCAGTACTTC.

This clone was seen a single time. The chain recombines TRBV7-9 with TRBJ2-7, with a possible D match to TRBD1 (5 bases). V was clipped by 4 bases and J by 4 bases, with 17 bases between them. The V gene's germline CDR1 is SEHNR and CDR2 FQNEAQ (reference sequence). This CDR3 is 15 amino acids long. CDR3 bases: TGTGCCAGCAGCTCGTTAAATACAGGAGTTTACGAGCAGTACTTC. Its protein product is CASSSLNTGVYEQYF.

This sequence joins TRBV6-5 and TRBJ2-2; D may be TRBD1 (6 bases). Germline lookup yields CDR1 MNHEY and CDR2 SVGAGI. Between the trimmed V and J ends, which lost 6 bases and 4 bases, there was a span of 15 bases. The CDR3 covers 15 residues. CDR3 protein: CASRVSGVGTGELFF. CDR3 nucleotides: TGTGCCAGCAGAGTATCAGGGGTGGGCACCGGGGAGCTGTTTTTT.

This clone appeared a few times. The rearrangement links TRBV7-9 to TRBJ1-2, with D hard to call. The CDR3 extends over 12 amino acids. Germline CDR1 and CDR2: SEHNR and FQNEAQ (reference sequence). V lost 5 bases and J lost 4, with 8 bases in between. CDR3 amino acids: CASSQLLYGYTF. Written as DNA, the CDR3 is TGTGCCAGCAGCCAACTGCTCTATGGCTACACCTTC.

V and J are TRBV19 and TRBJ2-1, with D hard to call. V lost 0 bases to trimming and J lost 10 bases, with 10 bases between them. This CDR3 is 13 amino acids long. Germline V lookup: CDR1 LNHDA, CDR2 SQIVND (reference sequence). CDR3 amino acids: CASSIDLRGEQFF. The CDR3 bases are TGTGCCAGTAGTATAGATTTGCGAGGCGAGCAGTTCTTC.

V is TRBV5-1 and J is TRBJ1-2; TRBD1 matches at 9 bases. The CDR3 extends over 15 amino acids. V was pared by 1 base and J by 8 bases, with 9 bases of the junction left unmatched. CDR1 and CDR2 from the germline V gene are SGHRS and YFSETQ. CDR3 in amino acids: CASSLLDRGHVGYTF. CDR3 DNA sequence: TGCGCCAGCAGCTTGTTGGACAGGGGCCATGTGGGCTACACCTTC.

The V and J genes are TRBV30 and TRBJ2-3; TRBD1 might be the D (6 bases). The length of the CDR3 is 12 residues. V gave up 8 bases and J gave up 2 bases, with 11 bases separating them. Per the germline V gene, CDR1 is GTSNPN and CDR2 is SVGIG (reference sequence). The CDR3 protein is CALRDNTDTQYF. The DNA of the CDR3 is TGTGCCCTCCGGGACAACACAGATACGCAGTATTTT.

The V and J genes are TRBV19 and TRBJ2-3; D is ambiguous. CDR1 and CDR2 (germline): LNHDA, SQIVND (reference sequence). The CDR3 is made up of 15 amino acids. The V end lost 11 bases, the J end lost 2 bases, and 20 bases lay between the germline ends. The chain's CDR3 is CAAPALRHYTDTQYF. As DNA, the CDR3 is TGTGCCGCCCCAGCCCTTCGACATTACACAGATACGCAGTATTTT.

V usage is TRBV7-2 and J usage is TRBJ1-4; 9 bases align to TRBD1. The CDR3 is made up of 15 amino acids. The J segment lost 6 bases and the V segment lost 6 bases, leaving 8 bases of the junction unmatched. Germline-derived CDR1 and CDR2 are SGHTA and FQGNSA. DNA for the CDR3: TGTGCCAGCAGGACTACAGGGGGCGCGTATGAAAAACTGTTTTTT. Encoded protein: CASRTTGGAYEKLFF.

The CDR3 here is CASSDRRDSRHYGYTF. CDR3 nucleotides: TGCGCCAGCAGTGACCGCCGGGACAGCCGACACTATGGCTACACCTTC. The V and J genes are TRBV10-1 and TRBJ1-2, with 7 bases lining up with TRBD1. CDR3 length: 16 amino acids. Germline values: CDR1 WNHNN, CDR2 SYGVQD (reference sequence). The V and J ends lost 3 bases and 3 bases, in that order; junction bases with no gene match: 10.

The chain joins TRBV27 to TRBJ1-4; D is undetermined. Per germline, CDR1 MNHEY and CDR2 SMNVEV (reference sequence). Trimming removed 0 bases from V and 6 bases from J, with 11 bases in between. The CDR3 is 15 residues long. CDR3 DNA sequence: TGTGCCAGCAGTTTATCATCCCGGGAGTATGAAAAACTGTTTTTT. Translating gives CASSLSSREYEKLFF.

V usage is TRBV9 and J usage is TRBJ2-1; 7 nucleotides agree with TRBD1. The CDR3 is made up of 13 amino acids. Unmatched junction bases numbered 7, after V lost 3 bases and J lost 10 bases. CDR1 is SGDLS, CDR2 YYNGEE, per germline. CDR3 coding DNA: TGTGCCAGCAGCGGACAGGGCTTTAGAGAGCAGTTCTTC. Amino acids: CASSGQGFREQFF. Full variable domain (missing parts from reference TRBV9 and TRBJ2-1): DSGVTQTPKHLITATGQRVTLRCSPRSGDLSVYWYQQSLDQGLQFLIQYYNGEERAKGNILERFSAQQFPDLHSELNLSSLELGDSALYFCASSGQGFREQFFGPGTRLTVL.

This rearrangement joins TRBV2 to TRBJ2-4; perhaps TRBD1 as D (8 bases). The CDR3 length is 11 residues. The V end was cut by 8 bases, the J end by 15 bases, with 17 bases between. Per the germline V gene, CDR1 is SNHLY and CDR2 is FYNNEI. CDR3 sequence (DNA): TGTGCCAGCGAAACAGGGGGGGAGTGGTACTTC. This sequence encodes CASETGGEWYF.

J is TRBJ2-7 and V is TRBV7-2; TRBD1 is a possible D gene (8 bases). The CDR3 runs to 14 residues. CDR1 is SGHTA and CDR2 is FQGNSA in the germline V gene. V lost 4 bases and J 4 bases, leaving 14 bases between the germline ends. In DNA, the CDR3 is TGTGCCAGCAGCTGGACAGGGAGGGTGTACGAGCAGTACTTC. Encoded protein: CASSWTGRVYEQYF. Full variable domain (outside the CDR3, taken from reference TRBV7-2 and TRBJ2-7): GAGVSQSPSNKVTEKGKDVELRCDPISGHTALYWYRQSLGQGLEFLIYFQGNSAPDKSGLPSDRFSAERTGGSVSTLTIQRTQQEDSAVYLCASSWTGRVYEQYFGPGTRLTVT.